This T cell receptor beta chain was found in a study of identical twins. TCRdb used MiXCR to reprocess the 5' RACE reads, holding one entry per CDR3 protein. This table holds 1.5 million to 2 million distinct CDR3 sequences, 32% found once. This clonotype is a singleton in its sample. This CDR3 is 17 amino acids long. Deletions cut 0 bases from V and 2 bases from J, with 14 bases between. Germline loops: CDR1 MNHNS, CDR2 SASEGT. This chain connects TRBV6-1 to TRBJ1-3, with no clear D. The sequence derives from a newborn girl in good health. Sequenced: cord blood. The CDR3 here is CASSEAFRRLAGNTIYF. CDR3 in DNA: TGTGCCAGCAGTGAAGCTTTCAGGAGGTTGGCTGGAAACACCATATATTTT.